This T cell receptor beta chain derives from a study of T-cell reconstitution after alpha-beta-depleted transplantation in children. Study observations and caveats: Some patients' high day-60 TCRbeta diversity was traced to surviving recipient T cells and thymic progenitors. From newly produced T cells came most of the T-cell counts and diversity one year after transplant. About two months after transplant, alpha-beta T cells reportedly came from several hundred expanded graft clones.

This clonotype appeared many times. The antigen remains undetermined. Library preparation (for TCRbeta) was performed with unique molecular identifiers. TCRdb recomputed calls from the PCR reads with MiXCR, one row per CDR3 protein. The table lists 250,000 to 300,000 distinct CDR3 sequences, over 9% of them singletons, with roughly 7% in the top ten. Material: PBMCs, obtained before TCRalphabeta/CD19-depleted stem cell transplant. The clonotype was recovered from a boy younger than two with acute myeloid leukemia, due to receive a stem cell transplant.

The CDR3 loop reads CASSWSFTYEQYF. The CDR3 bases are TGTGCCAGCAGCTGGTCATTTACCTACGAGCAGTACTTC. The chain is built from TRBV5-5 and TRBJ2-7; unclear D gene. The CDR3 is made up of 13 amino acids. In germline, CDR1 is SGHKS, CDR2 YYEKEE (reference sequence). Trimming removed 3 bases at V and 2 bases at J, with 9 bases between.